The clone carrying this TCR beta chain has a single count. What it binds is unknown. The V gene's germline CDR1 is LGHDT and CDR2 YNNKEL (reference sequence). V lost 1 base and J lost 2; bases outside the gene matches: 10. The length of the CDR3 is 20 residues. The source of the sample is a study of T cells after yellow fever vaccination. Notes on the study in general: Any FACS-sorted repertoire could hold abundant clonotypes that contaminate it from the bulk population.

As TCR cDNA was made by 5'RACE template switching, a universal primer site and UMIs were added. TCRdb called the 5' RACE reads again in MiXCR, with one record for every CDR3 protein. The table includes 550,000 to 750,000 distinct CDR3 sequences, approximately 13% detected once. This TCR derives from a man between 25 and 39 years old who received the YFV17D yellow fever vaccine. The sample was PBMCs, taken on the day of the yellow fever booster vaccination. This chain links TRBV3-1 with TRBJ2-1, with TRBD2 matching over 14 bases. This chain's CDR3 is CASSQARKGTSGSPYNEQFF. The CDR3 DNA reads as TGTGCCAGCAGCCAAGCCCGCAAGGGGACTAGCGGGAGTCCCTACAATGAGCAGTTCTTC.